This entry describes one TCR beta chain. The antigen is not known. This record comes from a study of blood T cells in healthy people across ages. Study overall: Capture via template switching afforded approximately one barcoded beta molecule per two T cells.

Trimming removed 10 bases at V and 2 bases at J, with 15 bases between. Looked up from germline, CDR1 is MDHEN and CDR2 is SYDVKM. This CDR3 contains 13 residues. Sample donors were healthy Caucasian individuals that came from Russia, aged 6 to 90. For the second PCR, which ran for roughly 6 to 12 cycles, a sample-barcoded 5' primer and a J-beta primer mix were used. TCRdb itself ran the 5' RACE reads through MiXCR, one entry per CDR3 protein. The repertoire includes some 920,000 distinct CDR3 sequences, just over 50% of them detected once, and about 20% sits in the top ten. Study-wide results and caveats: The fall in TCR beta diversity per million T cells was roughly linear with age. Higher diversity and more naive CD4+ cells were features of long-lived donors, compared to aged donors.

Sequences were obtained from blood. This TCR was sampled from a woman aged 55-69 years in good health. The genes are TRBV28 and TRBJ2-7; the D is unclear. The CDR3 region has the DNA TGTGCCACTCAGGCTCGTCGCCCCTACGAGCAGTACTTC. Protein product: CATQARRPYEQYF. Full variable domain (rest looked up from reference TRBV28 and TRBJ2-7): DVKVTQSSRYLVKRTGEKVFLECVQDMDHENMFWYRQDPGLGLRLIYFSYDVKMKEKGDIPEGYSVSREKKERFSLILESASTNQTSMYLCATQARRPYEQYFGPGTRLTVT.